This T cell receptor beta chain was profiled in a study (dated by TCRdb to the mid-2010s). About the study as a whole: The study tested whether tumor-infiltrating Tregs in breast cancer are recruited from blood Tregs or converted in situ from other CD4+ T cell subsets.

Paper-wide results and their limitations: In terms of TCR gene usage, tumor memory CD4+ T cells clustered together with blood and lymph node memory CD4+ cells, as well as with lymph node naive CD4+ cells. The greatest overlap of tumor-infiltrating Treg TCR alpha and beta sequences was observed with tumor naive CD4+ T cells, followed by blood naive CD4+ T cells. The validation in the larger cohort was limited to a single TCR beta V-J rearrangement instead of whole repertoires.

The CDR3, from cysteine to phenylalanine, totals 15 residues. Solely the CDR3 DNA is kept, with 45 bases framed from the first base. Trimming costs V 0 bases and J 2 bases, and their ends lie 5 bases apart. The germline V gene yields LGHNA for CDR1 and YSLEER for CDR2. Amplification of full-length TCR variable regions was done by 5' RACE PCR using constant-region reverse primers, and this step was followed by semi-nested PCR with Nested Universal Primer A. The ReliaPrep RNA Cell Miniprep System was used to extract total RNA, which was then reverse transcribed into 5'RACE-ready cDNA with the SMARTer RACE 5'/3' Kit. Multiplex adaptors were used to barcode full-length TCR alpha and beta libraries, and the barcoded libraries were sequenced on an Illumina MiSeq. The published analysis was carried out like this. For each of nine subset-tissue groups, sequencing data from the five patients were pooled, and the groups were then compared using unsupervised clustering of TCR gene usage. The Morisita-Horn index was used to calculate repertoire similarity, with shared sequences weighted according to their contribution to each repertoire. The public reads were reanalyzed by TCRdb: fastp trimming at Q25, MiXCR alignment, in-frame beta chains only. Rows with one shared CDR3 protein collapse into an entry with the most common genes and DNA. The V and J calls reflect TCRdb's pipeline rather than the authors' work. This sample has some 7,900 distinct CDR3 sequences in its table, and under 60% of those were observed once. The biggest ten clones account for 5% of the sample.

Memory CD4+ T cells were isolated as CD4+CD45RO+CD25- cells. Tregs, naive and memory CD4+ T cells from tumor, blood and ipsilateral draining lymph nodes of a few breast cancer patients underwent full-length TCR alpha and beta sequencing. Tumor tissue and lymph nodes obtained from ipsilateral axillary dissection were perfused with PBS, minced and then digested with collagenase I and hyaluronidase. Ficoll density gradient centrifugation was used to isolate mononuclear cells from lymph nodes or from 50 to 60 ml of peripheral blood. FACS confirmed that the sorted cell populations were more than 90% pure. For this clonotype: Its antigen remains unidentified. Base-call qualities are not available, and no considerably larger clone is one nucleotide away.

This TCR was sampled from a female donor with breast cancer. The chain links TRBV4-3 with TRBJ2-6, with an unclear D gene assignment. The specimen sequenced was memory CD4+ T cells sorted from a lymph node. Interpreted using the paper, the cell subset or site label stands for: memory CD4+ T cells, CD4+CD45RO+CD25-. The nucleotides are TGCGCCAGCAGCCAAGATTTGGCTGGGGCCAACGTCCTGACTTTC. Translated, this gives CASSQDLAGANVLTF.